This T cell receptor beta chain originates from a study of OX40 agonist ivuxolimab in advanced cancers. Study at large: Dose-escalation subjects each had hepatocellular carcinoma, melanoma, renal cell or head and neck cancer.

TCRdb's copy holds only in-frame clones and misses some; the assay was immunoSEQ multiplex PCR. Here the sample spans 8,000 to 10,000 clones, approximately 88% being singletons. V lost 6 bases and J 6 bases, leaving 15 bases between the germline ends. Germline V gives CDR1 MNHEY, CDR2 SVGAGI. The CDR3 sequence is 14 residues long. Sampling times: baseline, cycle 4 day 1, cycle 7 day 1. Sequencing was performed on CD4+ or CD8+ T cells sorted from blood, taken in a trial of the OX40 agonist ivuxolimab. The chain couples TRBV6-5 to TRBJ2-1; D gene unclear. This sequence originates from an adult with an advanced solid tumor such as melanoma, head and neck, liver or kidney cancer. CDR3 amino acids: CASSPGRTRNEQFF. For the CDR3, the DNA is TGTGCCAGCAGCCCCGGACGGACGCGCAATGAGCAGTTCTTC.